The clone carrying this T cell receptor beta chain has a count of ten or more. The V gene's germline CDR1 is LGHDT and CDR2 YNNKEL (reference sequence). The CDR3 is 12 amino acids. V was cut by 3 bases and J by 7 bases, with 9 bases left in between. Libraries of TCR beta came from iRepertoire HTBI primers plus Arm-PCR of CDR3 regions. MiXCR, run by TCRdb on the multiplex PCR reads, gives a single entry per CDR3 protein. The profile shows more than 350,000 distinct CDR3 sequences, under 15% of them singletons. The sample is drawn from a study of regulatory T cells in long-lasting Graves disease. Time point here: newly diagnosed GD, antithyroid drugs for less than 3 months. RNA extracted from PBMCs served as the sequencing template. The data were also submitted as part of a second study, on T cells in Graves' hyperthyroidism and ophthalmopathy.

This sample comprised peripheral blood mononuclear cells (PBMCs), obtained at new diagnosis, from a patient treated with antithyroid drugs. This sequence originates from a woman in her 30s with Graves disease. The chain combines TRBV3-1 with TRBJ1-1; D gene uncertain. CDR3 sequence reads: CASSHRTNEAFF. CDR3 sequence (DNA): TGTGCCAGCAGCCATAGGACCAATGAAGCTTTCTTT.